The TCR beta chain described here comes from a study of blood T cell repertoires in COVID-19. Study summary: T cells, B-cell-depleted T cells, or PBMCs supplied cDNA or gDNA.

Authors' methods: Reference gene primer amplification in the assay estimated nucleated cell counts. Measured with immunoSEQ multiplex PCR; TCRdb has only the in-frame clones, and not every one. V and J calls plus clone size are reproduced from that table; the DNA served to infer D and trimming. Of about 190,000 clones listed, roughly 80% are singletons. V lost 4 bases, J lost 2 bases, and 17 bases stayed unmatched. Germline loops: CDR1 GTSNPN, CDR2 SVGIG (reference sequence). This CDR3 region has 18 residues. The sequenced sample was peripheral blood. The chain links TRBV30 to TRBJ1-5; 7 bases are shared with TRBD1. The clonotype originates from a human donor in a cohort sampled during active COVID-19. The CDR3 loop is CAWNPVGRGIGGNQPQHF. The CDR3, as DNA: TGTGCCTGGAACCCTGTAGGCAGGGGGATCGGGGGCAATCAGCCCCAGCATTTT.